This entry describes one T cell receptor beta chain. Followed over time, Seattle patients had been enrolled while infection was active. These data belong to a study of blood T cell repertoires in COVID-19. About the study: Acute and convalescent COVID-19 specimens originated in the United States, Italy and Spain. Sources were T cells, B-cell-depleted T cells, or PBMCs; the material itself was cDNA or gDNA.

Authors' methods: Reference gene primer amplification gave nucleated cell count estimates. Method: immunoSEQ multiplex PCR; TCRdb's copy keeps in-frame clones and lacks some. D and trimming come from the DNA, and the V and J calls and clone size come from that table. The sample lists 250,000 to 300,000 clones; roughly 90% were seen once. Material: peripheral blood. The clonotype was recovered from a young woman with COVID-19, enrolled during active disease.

The DNA for the CDR3 is TGTGCCAGCAGGAGGGAGCGGGAAGAGGGGTTCTTC. This encodes CASRREREEGFF. The chain joins TRBV2 to TRBJ2-1; 7 bases line up with TRBD2. Germline loops: CDR1 SNHLY, CDR2 FYNNEI. This CDR3 spans 12 amino acids. The trim removed 6 bases at V and 15 bases at J, leaving 11 bases unmatched.